The TCR beta chain under discussion was sequenced for a study of cytomegalovirus exposure and HLA in healthy donors. About this clone itself: The antigen remains unidentified.

Study-wide results and limits: CMV antigen specificity was confirmed in vitro for three CMV-associated chains.

In the PCR, 60 Vbeta and 13 Jbeta primers were used. Here immunoSEQ multiplex PCR was the method, and the copy in TCRdb shows in-frame clones only, minus some. The repertoire holds over 110,000 clones, with about four fifths as singletons. All the people who gave samples were healthy bone marrow donors. The origin of this receptor is a woman aged 18-29 years in good health and CMV-seropositive. The sample consisted of PBMCs.

The CDR3 reads CASSSFLRGNTEAFF. The CDR3 nucleotides are TGTGCCAGCAGTTCCTTTTTAAGGGGGAACACTGAAGCTTTCTTT. This chain links TRBV6-5 with TRBJ1-1; D is perhaps TRBD1 (5 bases). The V gene lost 4 bases and the J gene lost 1 base, with 13 bases spanning the gap. The germline V gene encodes CDR1 MNHEY and CDR2 SVGAGI. This CDR3 is 15 amino acids long.